Below, 30 T cell receptor beta chains from the same sample are listed, as sequenced in a study of blood T cell repertoires in COVID-19. Profiling relied on immunoSEQ multiplex PCR, and the TCRdb table lists in-frame clones only, not all of them. The sample gives around 97,000 clones, roughly 90% of which show up once; roughly 3.6% is in the top ten. Sequenced sample: peripheral blood. The receptors were sampled from a woman aged 60-70 years with acute or convalescent COVID-19.

The rearrangement joins TRBV7-9 to TRBJ1-1; 8 bases map to TRBD1. Germline CDR1 SEHNR, CDR2 FQNEAQ (reference sequence). The V gene end was trimmed by 2 bases and the J gene end by 8 bases; junction bases not matched to a gene: 13. The CDR3 extends over 16 amino acids. The CDR3 loop is CASSLNVPSTGAEAFF. The DNA of the CDR3 is TGTGCCAGCAGCTTAAATGTGCCTTCGACAGGGGCGGAAGCTTTCTTT.

The chain employs TRBV24-1 and TRBJ1-5; 9 positions agree with TRBD1. The CDR3 totals 15 residues. With V trimmed by 5 bases and J by 7 bases, 8 bases remained unmatched. The germline gives CDR1 KGHDR, CDR2 SFDVKD. The CDR3 protein is CATSASQGAGQPQHF. DNA of the CDR3: TGTGCCACCAGTGCCTCACAGGGGGCAGGCCAGCCCCAGCATTTT.

The chain recombines TRBV7-8 with TRBJ1-6; D may be TRBD1 (6 bases). Germline V gene sequence: CDR1 SGHVS, CDR2 FQNEAQ. V lost 8 bases and J 6 bases, leaving 17 bases between the germline ends. The CDR3 covers 15 residues. As DNA, the CDR3 is TGTGCCAGCGGCCCTAGACAGGAGTTTAATTCACCCCTCCACTTT. Protein: CASGPRQEFNSPLHF.

The chain carries TRBV28 and TRBJ1-1, with a weak D call TRBD1 (6 bases). Trimming took off 6 bases at V and 6 bases at J, with 14 bases between the two ends. Germline-derived CDR1 and CDR2 are MDHEN and SYDVKM. The CDR3 has 13 amino acids. The CDR3 DNA sequence: TGTGCCAGCAGAAGACAGGAAGGTGCTGAAGCTTTCTTT. This translates into CASRRQEGAEAFF.

The genes are TRBV18 and TRBJ2-1; 10 positions agree with TRBD2. This CDR3 comprises 16 residues. The germline gives CDR1 KGHSH, CDR2 LQKENI. V lost 3 bases and J lost 5; bases outside the gene matches: 7. The CDR3 spells CASSPLPSGRDNEQFF. The CDR3 DNA reads TGTGCCAGCTCACCGCTCCCCAGCGGGAGGGACAATGAGCAGTTCTTC.

The V gene is TRBV5-6, the J gene TRBJ2-7, with D perhaps matching TRBD1 (6 bases). This CDR3 has 12 residues. The germline V and J ends were trimmed by 6 bases and 4 bases, with 11 bases remaining between them. The germline V gene encodes CDR1 SGHDT and CDR2 YYEEEE. The CDR3 reads CASTSGQYEQYV. In nucleotides, the CDR3 is TGTGCCAGCACTTCCGGACAGTACGAGCAGTACGTC.

In its sample, this clone was seen once. The rearrangement uses TRBV10-3 and TRBJ1-2; 7 bases are a match to TRBD1. Germline CDR1 ENHRY, CDR2 SYGVKD. This CDR3 region has 14 residues. The junction had 7 bases not matched to a gene; V was cut back by 5 bases and J by 4 bases. The CDR3, as DNA: TGTGCCATCAGTCCCACAGGGGACTTCTATGGCTACACCTTC. This gives the protein CAISPTGDFYGYTF.

The chain couples TRBV3-1 (or the pseudogene TRBV3-2) to TRBJ1-2; a possible D gene is TRBD1 (6 bases). The CDR3 length is 16 residues. V was pared by 0 bases and J by 3 bases, with 14 bases between. Germline CDR1 reads LGHDT; CDR2 reads YNNKEL (reference sequence). The CDR3 sequence: CASSQDGTGYDYGYTF. DNA for the CDR3: TGTGCCAGCAGCCAAGATGGAACAGGGTATGACTATGGCTACACCTTC.

V gene TRBV6-6 combines with J gene TRBJ1-3; tentatively, D is TRBD1 (6 bases). The CDR3 runs 14 residues. V lost 2 bases and J 3 bases, leaving 8 bases between the germline ends. The germline V gene has CDR1 MNHNY and CDR2 SVGAGI (reference sequence). CDR3 sequence (DNA): TGTGCCAGCAGTTACCCGACAGGTGGAAACACCATATATTTT. This translates into CASSYPTGGNTIYF.

V is TRBV30 and J is TRBJ1-5; D is uncertain. Trimming removed 2 bases from V and 3 bases from J, with 8 bases in between. Germline assignment: CDR1 GTSNPN and CDR2 SVGIG (reference sequence). The CDR3 extends over 13 amino acids. The CDR3 region has the DNA TGTGCCTGGAGTCAACAGCTCAATCAGCCCCAGCATTTT. Encoded protein: CAWSQQLNQPQHF.

The chain links TRBV18 to TRBJ2-6, with 7 bases that match TRBD1. Per germline, CDR1 KGHSH and CDR2 LQKENI. The CDR3 runs to 17 residues. The V gene end was trimmed by 0 bases and the J gene end by 4 bases; junction bases not matched to a gene: 6. The CDR3 sequence is CASSPPEGAEGANVLTF. The CDR3 DNA reads as TGTGCCAGCTCACCACCTGAGGGGGCGGAAGGGGCCAACGTCCTGACTTTC.

The chain carries TRBV18 and TRBJ2-2; the D gene is possibly TRBD1 (6 bases). Germline loops: CDR1 KGHSH, CDR2 LQKENI. V lost 4 bases and J 0 bases, leaving 12 bases between the germline ends. This CDR3 spans 16 amino acids. Here the CDR3 DNA reads TGTGCCAGCTCACAGGGACAAGGGTCGAACACCGGGGAGCTGTTTTTT. This encodes CASSQGQGSNTGELFF. Based on the CDR3 plus reference TRBV18 and TRBJ2-2, the full variable domain is NAGVMQNPRHLVRRRGQEARLRCSPMKGHSHVYWYRQLPEEGLKFMVYLQKENIIDESGMPKERFSAEFPKEGPSILRIQQVVRGDSAAYFCASSQGQGSNTGELFFGEGSRLTVL.

V gene TRBV29-1 combines with J gene TRBJ1-2; D might be TRBD1 (6 bases). The V gene's germline CDR1 is SQVTM and CDR2 ANQGSEA. The CDR3 has 14 residues. Trimming stripped 3 bases from V and 4 bases from J, with 15 bases between. This CDR3 is CSVELDRPFYGYTF. DNA of the CDR3: TGCAGCGTTGAGCTGGACAGACCTTTCTATGGCTACACCTTC.

A single count supports this clone. The chain couples TRBV28 to TRBJ1-2; tentative D call: TRBD1 (6 bases). V was shortened by 8 bases and J by 2 bases, with 9 bases between the two germline ends. The germline gives CDR1 MDHEN, CDR2 SYDVKM. The CDR3 has 12 residues. CDR3 nucleotide sequence: TGTGCCAGCGTTGGACAGAACTATGGCTACACCTTC. Amino acids: CASVGQNYGYTF.

This chain uses TRBV5-8 with TRBJ2-2; the match to TRBD1 covers 12 bases. J gave up 7 bases and V 4 bases, and 5 bases lay outside the gene matches. The germline gives CDR1 SGHTS, CDR2 YDEGEE. The CDR3 length is 15 residues. DNA for the CDR3: TGTGCCAGCAGCCCCGGGACAGGGGGCAGCGGGGAGCTGTTTTTT. It yields the protein CASSPGTGGSGELFF.

V is TRBV6-5 and J is TRBJ1-5, with TRBD1 identical over 8 bases. CDR3 length: 15 residues. Germline lookup yields CDR1 MNHEY and CDR2 SVGAGI. V lost 6 bases and J lost 4; bases outside the gene matches: 8. CDR3 protein: CASRRGQANNQPQHF. In DNA, the CDR3 is TGTGCCAGCAGGAGGGGACAGGCTAATAATCAGCCCCAGCATTTT.

The J gene is TRBJ1-1, the V gene TRBV6-5; a possible D gene is TRBD1 (6 bases). CDR1 and CDR2 (germline): MNHEY, SVGAGI. CDR3 length equals 12 residues. With 8 bases removed from V and 5 bases from J, the gap between germline ends came to 12 bases. The CDR3 reads CASGKGGTEAFF. The DNA of the CDR3 is TGTGCCAGCGGTAAGGGGGGGACTGAAGCTTTCTTT.

The J gene is TRBJ2-7, the V gene TRBV19; TRBD1 matches 7 bases. V gave up 9 bases and J gave up 3 bases; unmatched junction bases: 8. The germline gives CDR1 LNHDA, CDR2 SQIVND (reference sequence). The CDR3 consists of 13 residues. The CDR3 bases are TGTGCCAGGAATCCGACAGGGTACTACGAGCAGTACGTC. This gives the protein CARNPTGYYEQYV.

The chain combines TRBV6-1 with TRBJ1-5; 9 nucleotides match TRBD1. The germline CDR1 and CDR2 sequences are MNHNS and SASEGT. Trimming at V came to 3 bases and at J to 5 bases, leaving 8 bases not matched to a gene. The CDR3 extends over 16 amino acids. The CDR3, as DNA: TGTGCCAGCAGTGAGGCACAGGGGGCATTGGATCAGCCCCAGCATTTT. Encoded protein: CASSEAQGALDQPQHF.

For the CDR3, the DNA is TGTGCCAGCAGCTTGGACAGGGGGCCGGGGGAGCAGTACTTC. Translated, it gives CASSLDRGPGEQYF. This chain joins TRBV5-4 and TRBJ2-7; 9 bases map to TRBD1. V shed 0 bases and J 7 bases; nucleotides not matched to a gene: 5. The germline V gene encodes CDR1 SGHNT and CDR2 YYREEE (reference sequence). CDR3 length equals 14 residues.

This chain links TRBV2 with TRBJ2-7; D unresolved. V was trimmed by 2 bases and J by 4 bases, leaving 12 bases between them. CDR3 length equals 14 residues. CDR1 is SNHLY, CDR2 FYNNEI, per germline. This CDR3 is CASSEHSPPYEQYF. The CDR3 bases are TGTGCCAGCAGTGAACACAGTCCCCCGTACGAGCAGTACTTC.

The V call is TRBV9, the J call TRBJ2-5; 9 bases are a match to TRBD2. Germline V gives CDR1 SGDLS, CDR2 YYNGEE. The CDR3 extends over 15 amino acids. V gave up 2 bases and J gave up 3 bases; unmatched junction bases: 5. The DNA of the CDR3 is TGTGCCAGCAGCGTTAAGACTAGCGGTAAAGAGACCCAGTACTTC. Its protein product is CASSVKTSGKETQYF.

Concerning this clone: At the DNA level, this CDR3 is encoded by other sequences in the same sample as well. The chain joins TRBV6-5 to TRBJ1-1, with D unclear. The CDR3 runs 13 residues. V was pared by 6 bases and J by 0 bases, with 8 bases between. The germline CDR1 and CDR2 sequences are MNHEY and SVGAGI. The CDR3 protein is CASRGSMNTEAFF. The CDR3, as DNA: TGTGCCAGCAGGGGCTCCATGAACACTGAAGCTTTCTTT.

The chain couples TRBV4-2 to TRBJ2-4; D gene unclear. Germline V gene data show CDR1 as LGHNA and CDR2 as YNFKEQ. The V end was cut by 1 base, the J end by 5 bases, with 6 bases between. CDR3 length equals 13 residues. Written as DNA, the CDR3 is TGTGCCAGCAGCCAAGTATTTGAAAACATTCAGTACTTC. Translating it yields CASSQVFENIQYF.

As concerns this clone: Other DNA sequences within the sample encode an identical CDR3. CDR3 coding DNA: TGTGCCAGTAGTCCCGGACTAGCGGGAGGGCAAGAGACCCAGTACTTC. Its translation: CASSPGLAGGQETQYF. The rearrangement joins TRBV19 to TRBJ2-5; 15 nucleotides line up with TRBD2. The CDR3 length is 16 residues. The J segment lost 2 bases and the V segment lost 5 bases, leaving 3 bases of the junction unmatched. The V gene's germline CDR1 is LNHDA and CDR2 SQIVND (reference sequence).

The chain recombines TRBV24-1 with TRBJ1-5, with D possibly being TRBD1 (5 bases). With 4 bases removed from V and 0 bases from J, the gap between germline ends came to 6 bases. This CDR3 spans 14 amino acids. The V gene's germline CDR1 is KGHDR and CDR2 SFDVKD. The CDR3 spells CATSDGHSNQPQHF. CDR3 DNA: TGTGCCACCAGTGACGGACATAGCAATCAGCCCCAGCATTTT.

This clone occurred a few times. The genes are TRBV15 and TRBJ1-4; no clear D gene. The CDR3 spans 14 residues. Trimming took off 4 bases at V and 0 bases at J, with 6 bases between the two ends. CDR1 is LNHNV, CDR2 YYDKDF, per germline (reference sequence). This CDR3 reads CATSIVATNEKLFF. DNA for the CDR3: TGTGCCACCAGCATAGTTGCAACTAATGAAAAACTGTTTTTT. The full variable domain, rest sourced from reference TRBV15 and TRBJ1-4, is DAMVIQNPRYQVTQFGKPVTLSCSQTLNHNVMYWYQQKSSQAPKLLFHYYDKDFNNEADTPDNFQSRRPNTSFCFLDIRSPGLGDTAMYLCATSIVATNEKLFFGSGTQLSVL.

This rearrangement joins TRBV3-1 (or the pseudogene TRBV3-2) to TRBJ1-5, with D unclear. The germline V gene encodes CDR1 LGHDT and CDR2 YNNKEL (reference sequence). V was pared by 1 base and J by 6 bases, with 7 bases between. The CDR3 is 13 amino acids. The CDR3 region is CASSQVEGQPQHF. CDR3 nucleotide sequence: TGTGCCAGCAGCCAAGTGGAGGGTCAGCCCCAGCATTTT.

The J gene is TRBJ1-1, the V gene TRBV9; 7 bases line up with TRBD1. Germline CDR1 is SGDLS and CDR2 is YYNGEE. Unmatched junction bases numbered 6, after V lost 4 bases and J lost 0 bases. This CDR3 contains 15 residues. The CDR3 spells CASSLGGGMNTEAFF. In DNA, the CDR3 is TGTGCCAGCAGCCTAGGGGGCGGAATGAACACTGAAGCTTTCTTT.

The rearrangement links TRBV20-1 to TRBJ2-3; D is unclear. Looked up from germline, CDR1 is DFQATT and CDR2 is SNEGSKA (reference sequence). Trimming left V 3 bases short and J 5 bases short, with 6 bases between. The CDR3 has 11 residues. In DNA form, the CDR3 reads TGCAGTGCTAGCCGAGGAGATACGCAGTATTTT. It yields the protein CSASRGDTQYF.